This record looks at one T cell receptor beta chain sequence and its context. Unmatched junction bases numbered 5, after V lost 1 base and J lost 4 bases. This CDR3 comprises 15 residues. CDR1 is LGHNA, CDR2 YNFKEQ, per germline. The diagnostic workup employed clinical symptoms, serum thyroxine, TRAb, thyroid ultrasound and orbital computed tomography. This specimen comes from a study of Graves' ophthalmopathy and Graves' hyperthyroidism. Researchers took RNA transcripts and amplified TCR beta CDR3 regions from them. Second-round multiplex PCR followed a first-round RT-PCR using HTBI primers. TCRdb redid the calling of the multiplex PCR reads with MiXCR, one entry per CDR3 protein. Seen here are around 670,000 distinct CDR3 sequences, approximately 40% observed once, and the top ten hold roughly 45%.

Sequenced: peripheral blood. The genes are TRBV4-2 and TRBJ2-7; 9 positions agree with TRBD1. This sequence was found in an adult man with Graves' ophthalmopathy. For the CDR3, the DNA is TGTGCCAGCAGCCAAGGTCGGGACAGGGAGTACGAGCAGTACTTC. It codes for CASSQGRDREYEQYF.